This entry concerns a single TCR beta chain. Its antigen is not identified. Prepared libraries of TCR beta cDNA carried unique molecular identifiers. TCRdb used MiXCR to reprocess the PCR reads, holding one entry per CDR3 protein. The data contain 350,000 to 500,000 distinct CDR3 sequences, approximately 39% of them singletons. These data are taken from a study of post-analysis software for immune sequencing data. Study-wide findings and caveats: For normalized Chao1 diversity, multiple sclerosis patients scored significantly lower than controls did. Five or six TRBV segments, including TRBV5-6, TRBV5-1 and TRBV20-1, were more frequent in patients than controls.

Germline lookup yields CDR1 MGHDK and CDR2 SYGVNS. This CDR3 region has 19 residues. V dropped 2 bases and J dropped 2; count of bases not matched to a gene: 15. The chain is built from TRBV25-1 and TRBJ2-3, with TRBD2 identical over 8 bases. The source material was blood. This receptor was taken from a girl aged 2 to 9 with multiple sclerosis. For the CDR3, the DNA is TGTGCCAGCAGTGAAATCCCCCTCGGAGCGGGAGTTCTCACAGATACGCAGTATTTT. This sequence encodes CASSEIPLGAGVLTDTQYF.